These 29 T cell receptor beta chains were sequenced from one sample in a study of identical twins. TCRdb used MiXCR to reprocess the 5' RACE reads, holding one entry per CDR3 protein. The profile covers 500,000 to 550,000 distinct CDR3 sequences, with approximately 22% appearing a single time and around 0.9% taken by the ten largest. The data also belong to a second study, concerning T cells expressing NK-cell markers.

Specimen: CD4+ T cells sorted from blood. These receptors were obtained from a woman aged 18-35 years in good health.

The chain carries TRBV7-8 and TRBJ1-1, with a possible D match to TRBD1 (5 bases). CDR3 size: 14 residues. V shed 6 bases and J shed 7 bases, with 18 bases lying between them. Germline V gives CDR1 SGHVS, CDR2 FQNEAQ. The chain's CDR3 is CASRETIGGIEAFF. CDR3 coding DNA: TGTGCCAGCAGAGAAACAATCGGGGGGATTGAAGCTTTCTTT.

This clonotype showed up just a few times. The V call is TRBV29-1, the J call TRBJ1-2; possible D gene TRBD1, 6 bases. CDR1 is SQVTM, CDR2 ANQGSEA, per germline. Trimming shortened V by 4 bases and J by 7 bases, and 13 bases separated the two germline ends. The CDR3 totals 12 residues. The CDR3 nucleotides read TGCAGCGTTGGGGGGCCTGGAAGTGGCTACACCTTC. This gives the protein CSVGGPGSGYTF. Full variable domain (rest looked up from reference TRBV29-1 and TRBJ1-2): SAVISQKPSRDICQRGTSLTIQCQVDSQVTMMFWYRQQPGQSLTLIATANQGSEATYESGFVIDKFPISRPNLTFSTLTVSNMSPEDSSIYLCSVGGPGSGYTFGSGTRLTVV.

The V gene is TRBV11-3, the J gene TRBJ2-7; D gene uncertain. The CDR3 sequence is 11 residues long. The germline CDR1 and CDR2 sequences are SGHNT and YENEEA. Trimming shortened V by 6 bases and J by 3 bases, and 6 bases separated the two germline ends. CDR3 region: CASRMGYEQYF. As DNA, the CDR3 is TGTGCCAGCAGGATGGGCTACGAGCAGTACTTC.

CDR3 protein: CASSNSGRRYEQYF. The CDR3 region has the DNA TGTGCCAGCAGTAATAGCGGGAGAAGGTACGAGCAGTACTTC. This chain connects TRBV12-3 or TRBV12-4 to TRBJ2-7, with 9 bases lining up with TRBD2. V dropped 5 bases and J dropped 4; count of bases not matched to a gene: 6. The CDR3 is 14 amino acids.

The sample holds a few counts of this clonotype. The gene calls are TRBV5-1 and TRBJ2-1, with TRBD2 matching 11 bases. There are 15 residues in the CDR3. CDR1 is SGHRS, CDR2 YFSETQ, per germline. V was pared by 2 bases and J by 9 bases, with 7 bases of the junction left unmatched. The CDR3 sequence: CASSLLAGVSGEQFF. The CDR3 bases are TGCGCCAGCAGCTTACTAGCGGGAGTATCGGGTGAGCAGTTCTTC.

In this sample, this clonotype turned up many times. V gene TRBV24-1 combines with J gene TRBJ2-1; TRBD1 agrees at 9 bases. This CDR3 is 16 amino acids long. Germline assignment: CDR1 KGHDR and CDR2 SFDVKD. Germline trimming cut 4 bases from V and 4 bases from J; bases unmatched to any gene: 7. The CDR3 loop is CATSDTGTGRYNEQFF. Written as DNA, the CDR3 is TGTGCCACCAGTGACACCGGGACAGGGCGATACAATGAGCAGTTCTTC.

This clonotype was seen only a few times. Relative to the germline gene, one junction end is altered; a read error may explain this. V usage is TRBV30 and J usage is TRBJ1-3, with D possibly TRBD1 on 5 matching bases. The CDR3 runs to 12 residues. Germline CDR1 is GTSNPN and CDR2 is SVGIG (reference sequence). The CDR3 DNA sequence: TGTGCCTGGAGTGTACAACCGGGACTTCCCGATTTT. Translating gives CAWSVQPGLPDF.

This clonotype was counted at least ten times. The CDR3 reads CASSLRRGINEKLFF. The CDR3 DNA reads TGTGCCAGCAGCCTCCGTAGAGGCATAAATGAAAAACTGTTTTTT. The V gene is TRBV7-8, the J gene TRBJ1-4; no reliable D call. The CDR3 has 15 residues. Trimming shortened V by 5 bases and J by 5 bases, and 15 bases separated the two germline ends. Germline CDR1 SGHVS, CDR2 FQNEAQ. Drawing the rest from reference TRBV7-8 and TRBJ1-4, the complete variable domain is GAGVSQSPRYKVAKRGQDVALRCDPISGHVSLFWYQQALGQGPEFLTYFQNEAQLDKSGLPSDRFFAERPEGSVSTLKIQRTQQEDSAVYLCASSLRRGINEKLFFGSGTQLSVL.

This clonotype was found a few times. The rearrangement uses TRBV5-5 and TRBJ2-7; the D call may be TRBD1 or TRBD2 (5 bases each). Trimming took 3 bases from V and 7 from J, leaving 17 bases between them. CDR1 is SGHKS, CDR2 YYEKEE, per germline (reference sequence). The CDR3 is 14 residues long. The CDR3 sequence: CASSWTPSGREQYF. CDR3 bases: TGTGCCAGCAGCTGGACACCCTCGGGAAGGGAGCAGTACTTC.

This sequence joins TRBV10-2 and TRBJ2-2; D ambiguous. CDR3 length: 12 amino acids. The V gene's germline CDR1 is WSHSY and CDR2 SAAADI. Trimming removed 8 bases from V and 6 bases from J, with 10 bases in between. The CDR3 sequence: CASCKGPGELFF. CDR3 nucleotide sequence: TGCGCCAGCTGTAAAGGGCCCGGGGAGCTGTTTTTT.

This clonotype was seen at least ten times. The CDR3 DNA sequence: TGTGCCAGCAGCTTAGCGCTAGGGCAGCACCGTTCACCCCTCCACTTT. Its protein is CASSLALGQHRSPLHF. V and J are TRBV7-2 and TRBJ1-6, with unresolved D. Germline V CDR1 and CDR2: SGHTA, FQGNSA. The CDR3 spans 16 residues. The V gene lost 0 bases and the J gene lost 9 bases, with 15 bases spanning the gap. The variable domain in full, with the rest retrieved from reference TRBV7-2 and TRBJ1-6, is GAGVSQSPSNKVTEKGKDVELRCDPISGHTALYWYRQSLGQGLEFLIYFQGNSAPDKSGLPSDRFSAERTGGSVSTLTIQRTQQEDSAVYLCASSLALGQHRSPLHFGNGTRLTVT.

This clonotype was detected only a few times. The chain joins TRBV20-1 to TRBJ2-5; TRBD2 aligns across 10 bases. The CDR3 is made up of 12 amino acids. Looked up from germline, CDR1 is DFQATT and CDR2 is SNEGSKA (reference sequence). V lost 7 bases and J lost 4; bases outside the gene matches: 3. CDR3 DNA sequence: TGCAGTGGGAGCGGGAGGGCAGAGACCCAGTACTTC. Translated: CSGSGRAETQYF.

There are many counts of this clonotype. The chain has TRBV20-1 and TRBJ1-1, with 9 bases identical to TRBD1. The germline V gene has CDR1 DFQATT and CDR2 SNEGSKA (reference sequence). This CDR3 has 13 amino acids. V trimming: 5 bases; J trimming: 2 bases; junction bases outside the gene matches: 3. The DNA of the CDR3 is TGCAGTGCTCAACAGGGGGCAAACACTGAAGCTTTCTTT. This sequence encodes CSAQQGANTEAFF.

This sequence joins TRBV18 and TRBJ2-5; 15 nucleotides match TRBD2. Per the germline V gene, CDR1 is KGHSH and CDR2 is LQKENI. Germline trimming cut 2 bases from V and 4 bases from J; bases unmatched to any gene: 8. The CDR3 spans 18 residues. The CDR3, as DNA: TGTGCCAGCTCACCAAGGACTAGCGGGGGGGCCACGGCAGAGACCCAGTACTTC. Its protein is CASSPRTSGGATAETQYF.

Here the CDR3 reads CATSRDPALNTEAFF. The CDR3 DNA sequence: TGTGCCACCAGCAGAGATCCGGCCCTTAACACTGAAGCTTTCTTT. J is TRBJ1-1 and V is TRBV15; D is uncertain. Per the germline V gene, CDR1 is LNHNV and CDR2 is YYDKDF (reference sequence). The CDR3 is made up of 15 amino acids. V lost 0 bases and J lost 2, with 10 bases in between.

This clonotype was seen a handful of times. The chain joins TRBV5-1 to TRBJ2-5; weak D call: TRBD2 (5 bases). The ends were cut back, 4 bases at V and 5 bases at J, with 12 bases in the middle. Germline assignment: CDR1 SGHRS and CDR2 YFSETQ. This CDR3 comprises 13 residues. The CDR3 coding sequence is TGCGCCAGCAGCGAGGTAGCGTCGGAGACCCAGTACTTC. Translating it yields CASSEVASETQYF.

This clonotype was counted between two and nine times. V usage is TRBV6-2 or TRBV6-3 and J usage is TRBJ2-3; D uncertain. Trimming removed 7 bases from V and 2 bases from J, with 4 bases in between. The CDR3 runs to 11 residues. Germline V gives CDR1 MNHEY, CDR2 SVGEGT. As DNA, the CDR3 is TGTGCCAGCAAGATCACAGATACGCAGTATTTT. Translation: CASKITDTQYF.

The table lists this clonotype with a few counts. DNA of the CDR3: TGTGCCAGCAGCCGGGGAAGAGTTTACAATGAGCAGTTCTTC. Amino acid sequence: CASSRGRVYNEQFF. The V call is TRBV7-2, the J call TRBJ2-1; the D gene is possibly TRBD2 (5 bases). Trimming left V 5 bases short and J 4 bases short, with 12 bases between. The V gene's germline CDR1 is SGHTA and CDR2 FQGNSA. This CDR3 region has 14 residues.

There are a few counts of this clonotype. The chain joins TRBV20-1 to TRBJ1-1, with a tentative D call TRBD1 (6 bases). Germline V gene sequence: CDR1 DFQATT, CDR2 SNEGSKA (reference sequence). There are 19 residues in the CDR3. Trimming took 1 base from V and 3 from J, leaving 27 bases between them. CDR3 nucleotide sequence: TGCAGTGCTAGAGGAGGGGGGGATCGGCAATTTACAGGGCACACTGAAGCTTTCTTT. Its protein product is CSARGGGDRQFTGHTEAFF.

The sample holds a few counts of this clonotype. V is TRBV29-1 and J is TRBJ2-7, with TRBD1 matching over 7 bases. V gave up 6 bases and J gave up 2 bases; unmatched junction bases: 10. Germline CDR1 and CDR2: SQVTM and ANQGSEA. The CDR3 length is 14 residues. CDR3 sequence: CSVGKRQGTYEQYF. The CDR3 nucleotides read TGCAGCGTGGGCAAAAGACAGGGCACCTACGAGCAGTACTTC.

The chain couples TRBV7-9 to TRBJ1-2; 9 nucleotides line up with TRBD1. The CDR3 has 14 residues. Germline loops: CDR1 SEHNR, CDR2 FQNEAQ (reference sequence). V lost 3 bases, J lost 6 bases, and 5 bases stayed unmatched. CDR3 nucleotides: TGTGCCAGCAGCTTTACGGGACAGGGAGATGGCTACACCTTC. Protein: CASSFTGQGDGYTF.

V is TRBV20-1 and J is TRBJ1-1; maybe TRBD1 (6 bases). V was pared by 2 bases and J by 8 bases, with 24 bases between. The length of the CDR3 is 16 residues. The germline gives CDR1 DFQATT, CDR2 SNEGSKA (reference sequence). CDR3 DNA sequence: TGCAGTGCTAGATCAAGGGGAAGAGGGGTAGGGACAGAAGCTTTCTTT. Its protein is CSARSRGRGVGTEAFF.

This chain connects TRBV27 to TRBJ2-3, with D perhaps given as TRBD1 or TRBD2 (6 bases each). Trimming stripped 2 bases from V and 4 bases from J, with 25 bases between. This CDR3 comprises 19 residues. From germline, CDR1 is MNHEY and CDR2 SMNVEV (reference sequence). Written as DNA, the CDR3 is TGTGCCAGCAGTTTAACCCTCGGGTTTGCGGGATGGGGGCCAGATACGCAGTATTTT. It encodes CASSLTLGFAGWGPDTQYF.

The chain joins TRBV20-1 to TRBJ2-1; D gene uncertain. The germline V and J ends were trimmed by 1 base and 8 bases, with 9 bases remaining between them. The CDR3 runs 12 residues. Germline V lookup: CDR1 DFQATT, CDR2 SNEGSKA (reference sequence). The CDR3 DNA reads as TGCAGTGCTAGAGTATTCCAGGATGAGCAGTTCTTC. Translating it yields CSARVFQDEQFF.

This clonotype has only a few counts. This sequence joins TRBV20-1 and TRBJ1-4; a possible D gene is TRBD1 (5 bases). V was pared by 3 bases and J by 7 bases, with 15 bases between. The CDR3 length is 14 residues. Germline values: CDR1 DFQATT, CDR2 SNEGSKA (reference sequence). The CDR3 reads CSASLGQGAEKLFF. The CDR3 DNA sequence: TGCAGTGCTAGCCTGGGCCAGGGTGCTGAAAAACTGTTTTTT.

This clonotype came up a few times. This chain uses TRBV5-1 with TRBJ2-1; 16 bases align to TRBD2. This CDR3 is 17 amino acids long. CDR1 and CDR2 from the germline V gene are SGHRS and YFSETQ. V lost 4 bases and J lost 6; bases outside the gene matches: 7. CDR3: CASSPPGLAGGFNEQFF. For the CDR3, the DNA is TGCGCCAGCAGCCCACCGGGACTAGCGGGAGGGTTCAATGAGCAGTTCTTC.

This clonotype was counted at least ten times. The V gene is TRBV20-1, the J gene TRBJ2-7; D is possibly TRBD2 (7 bases). CDR1 is DFQATT, CDR2 SNEGSKA, per germline (reference sequence). Trimming took 6 bases from V and 2 from J, leaving 14 bases between them. The CDR3 is 13 amino acids. The CDR3 DNA sequence: TGCAGTGCGCAGCAGCGGGACACCTACGAGCAGTACTTC. It encodes CSAQQRDTYEQYF.

The chain employs TRBV5-1 and TRBJ2-1; unclear D gene. This CDR3 contains 16 residues. CDR1 and CDR2 (germline): SGHRS, YFSETQ. The ends were cut back, 0 bases at V and 0 bases at J, with 10 bases in the middle. CDR3 residues: CASSLAQASSYNEQFF. The CDR3 DNA reads TGCGCCAGCAGCTTGGCTCAGGCGAGCTCCTACAATGAGCAGTTCTTC.

This clonotype came up a few times. The chain joins TRBV29-1 to TRBJ1-1, with TRBD1 matching over 7 bases. Germline V gene sequence: CDR1 SQVTM, CDR2 ANQGSEA. Trimming cost V 5 bases and J 4 bases; bases outside gene matches: 10. The CDR3 is 14 amino acids. The CDR3 region is CSVSSSTGSTEAFF. CDR3 coding DNA: TGCAGCGTTAGTTCTTCGACAGGGTCCACTGAAGCTTTCTTT. Based on the CDR3 plus reference TRBV29-1 and TRBJ1-1, the full variable domain is SAVISQKPSRDICQRGTSLTIQCQVDSQVTMMFWYRQQPGQSLTLIATANQGSEATYESGFVIDKFPISRPNLTFSTLTVSNMSPEDSSIYLCSVSSSTGSTEAFFGQGTRLTVV.